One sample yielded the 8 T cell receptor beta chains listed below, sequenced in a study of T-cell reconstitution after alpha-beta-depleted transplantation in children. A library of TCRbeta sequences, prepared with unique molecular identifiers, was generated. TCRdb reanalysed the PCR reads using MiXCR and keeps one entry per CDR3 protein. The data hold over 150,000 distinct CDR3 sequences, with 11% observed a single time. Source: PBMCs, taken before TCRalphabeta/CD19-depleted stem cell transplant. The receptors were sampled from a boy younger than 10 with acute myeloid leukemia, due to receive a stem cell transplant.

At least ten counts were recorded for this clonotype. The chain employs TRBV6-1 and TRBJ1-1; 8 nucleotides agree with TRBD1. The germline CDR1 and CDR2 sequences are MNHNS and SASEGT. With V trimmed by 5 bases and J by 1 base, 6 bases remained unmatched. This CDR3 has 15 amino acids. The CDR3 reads CASSPQGVPNTEAFF. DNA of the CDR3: TGTGCCAGCAGTCCACAGGGGGTCCCGAACACTGAAGCTTTCTTT.

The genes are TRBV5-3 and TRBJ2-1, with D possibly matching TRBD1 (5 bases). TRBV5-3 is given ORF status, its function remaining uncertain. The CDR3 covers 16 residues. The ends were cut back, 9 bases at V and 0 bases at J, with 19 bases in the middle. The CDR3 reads CAMGLGLICSYNEQFF. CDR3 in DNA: TGTGCCATGGGCTTGGGGCTGATCTGCTCCTACAATGAGCAGTTCTTC.

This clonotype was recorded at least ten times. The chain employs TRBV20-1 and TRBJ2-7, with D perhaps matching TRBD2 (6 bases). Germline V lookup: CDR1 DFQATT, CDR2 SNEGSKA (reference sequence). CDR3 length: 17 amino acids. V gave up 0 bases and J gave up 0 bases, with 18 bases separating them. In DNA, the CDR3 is TGCAGTGCTAGAGATCGGTGGGTAGGGAGGAGCTCCTACGAGCAGTACTTC. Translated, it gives CSARDRWVGRSSYEQYF.

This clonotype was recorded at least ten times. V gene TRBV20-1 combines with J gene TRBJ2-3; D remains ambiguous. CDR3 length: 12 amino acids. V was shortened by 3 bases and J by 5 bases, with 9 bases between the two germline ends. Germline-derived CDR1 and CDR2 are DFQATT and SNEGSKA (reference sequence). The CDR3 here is CSARSIGDTQYF. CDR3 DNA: TGCAGTGCTAGGAGTATTGGAGATACGCAGTATTTT.

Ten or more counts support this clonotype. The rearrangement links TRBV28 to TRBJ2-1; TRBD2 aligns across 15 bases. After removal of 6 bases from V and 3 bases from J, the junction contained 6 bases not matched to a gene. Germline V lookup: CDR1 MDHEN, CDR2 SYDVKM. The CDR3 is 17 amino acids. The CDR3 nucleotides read TGTGCCAGCAGCTTGGGACTAGCGGGAGGTTTCTACAATGAGCAGTTCTTC. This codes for CASSLGLAGGFYNEQFF.

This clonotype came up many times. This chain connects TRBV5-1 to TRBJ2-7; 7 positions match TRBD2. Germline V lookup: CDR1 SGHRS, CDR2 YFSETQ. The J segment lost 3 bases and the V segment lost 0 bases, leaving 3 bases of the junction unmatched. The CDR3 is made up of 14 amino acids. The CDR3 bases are TGCGCCAGCAGCTTGGTAGGCGGGAGCTACGAGCAGTACTTC. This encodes CASSLVGGSYEQYF.

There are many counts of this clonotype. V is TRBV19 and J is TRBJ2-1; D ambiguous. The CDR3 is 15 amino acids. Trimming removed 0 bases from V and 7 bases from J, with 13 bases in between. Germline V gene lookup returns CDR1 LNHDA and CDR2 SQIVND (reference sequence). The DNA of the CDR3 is TGTGCCAGTAGTATAGAAGGGCTGGATCGGAATGAGCAGTTCTTC. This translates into CASSIEGLDRNEQFF.

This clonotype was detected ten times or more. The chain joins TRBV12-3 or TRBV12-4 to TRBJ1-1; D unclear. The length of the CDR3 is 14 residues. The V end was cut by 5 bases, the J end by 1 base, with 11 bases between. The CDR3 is CASSHSDTNTEAFF. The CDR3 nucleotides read TGTGCCAGCAGTCACTCCGATACGAACACTGAAGCTTTCTTT.